The rows below give T cell receptor beta chains drawn from one sample of a study of PD-1 blockade in mismatch repair-deficient tumors. Measured with immunoSEQ multiplex PCR; TCRdb has only the in-frame clones, and not every one. This table holds 100,000 to 150,000 clones, around nine tenths found once. The starting material was peripheral blood, obtained just over 70 weeks after starting pembrolizumab. These TCRs come from an adult with mismatch repair-deficient cancer. CDR3s include the opening cysteine and the closing phenylalanine or tryptophan. Each record gives: clone size, V gene, J gene, D gene, CDR3 protein, CDR3 DNA. D genes are given only for firm matches. Clone size, where shown, is once, few, many, or a class for clones that have expanded.

clone size: -
V gene: TRBV6-4
J gene: TRBJ2-2
D gene: -
CDR3 protein: CASSATNTGELFF
CDR3 DNA: TGTGCCAGCAGTGCCACGAACACCGGGGAGCTGTTTTTT

clone size: once
V gene: TRBV27
J gene: TRBJ2-1
D gene: TRBD2
CDR3 protein: CASGEGNEQFF
CDR3 DNA: TGTGCCAGCGGGGAGGGGAATGAGCAGTTCTTC

clone size: -
V gene: TRBV9
J gene: TRBJ1-1
D gene: -
CDR3 protein: CASSVAGNTEAFF
CDR3 DNA: TGTGCCAGCAGCGTAGCCGGGAACACTGAAGCTTTCTTT

clone size: -
V gene: TRBV7-3
J gene: TRBJ2-6
D gene: -
CDR3 protein: CASSLTPQGLSSGANVLTF
CDR3 DNA: TGTGCCAGCAGCTTAACGCCGCAGGGTTTAAGCTCTGGGGCCAACGTCCTGACTTTC

clone size: -
V gene: TRBV4-1
J gene: TRBJ2-1
D gene: -
CDR3 protein: CASSQVPVYVNEQFF
CDR3 DNA: TGCGCCAGCAGCCAAGTACCGGTGTACGTTAATGAGCAGTTCTTC

clone size: -
V gene: TRBV4-3
J gene: TRBJ1-1
D gene: -
CDR3 protein: CASSQDRPDEAFF
CDR3 DNA: TGCGCCAGCAGCCAAGATCGACCGGATGAAGCTTTCTTT

clone size: -
V gene: TRBV6-5
J gene: TRBJ2-2
D gene: TRBD1
CDR3 protein: CASRPGGGTGELFF
CDR3 DNA: TGTGCCAGCAGACCAGGGGGCGGCACCGGGGAGCTGTTTTTT

clone size: -
V gene: TRBV11-2
J gene: TRBJ2-5
D gene: -
CDR3 protein: CASSNRDGFQETQYF
CDR3 DNA: TGTGCCAGCAGCAACCGGGACGGGTTCCAAGAGACCCAGTACTTC

clone size: -
V gene: TRBV5-4
J gene: TRBJ2-7
D gene: TRBD2
CDR3 protein: CASSHTSGRGGYEQYF
CDR3 DNA: TGTGCCAGCAGCCACACTAGCGGGAGGGGAGGCTACGAGCAGTACTTC

clone size: -
V gene: TRBV25-1
J gene: TRBJ2-7
D gene: -
CDR3 protein: CASSRGVGEQYF
CDR3 DNA: TGTGCCAGCAGTAGAGGGGTGGGCGAGCAGTACTTC

clone size: -
V gene: TRBV10-2
J gene: TRBJ2-5
D gene: -
CDR3 protein: CASRKGETQYF
CDR3 DNA: TGCGCCAGCAGAAAGGGGGAGACCCAGTACTTC

clone size: -
V gene: TRBV28
J gene: TRBJ2-7
D gene: -
CDR3 protein: CASSIDAPAEQYF
CDR3 DNA: TGTGCCAGCAGTATTGACGCTCCAGCCGAGCAGTACTTC

clone size: -
V gene: TRBV4-3
J gene: TRBJ1-2
D gene: TRBD1
CDR3 protein: CASSDQGDYGYTF
CDR3 DNA: TGCGCCAGCAGCGATCAGGGGGACTATGGCTACACCTTC

clone size: -
V gene: TRBV27
J gene: TRBJ2-1
D gene: TRBD1
CDR3 protein: CASSLWQEGETGKVYNEQFF
CDR3 DNA: TGTGCCAGCAGTTTATGGCAGGAAGGGGAGACAGGGAAGGTCTACAATGAGCAGTTCTTC

clone size: -
V gene: TRBV18
J gene: TRBJ1-2
D gene: TRBD1
CDR3 protein: CASSPVRGQGARDYGYTF
CDR3 DNA: TGTGCCAGCTCACCAGTTAGAGGACAGGGGGCGCGAGACTATGGCTACACCTTC

clone size: -
V gene: TRBV2
J gene: TRBJ1-4
D gene: -
CDR3 protein: CASSLSHKGLNEKLFF
CDR3 DNA: TGTGCCAGCAGTTTGTCTCACAAAGGACTTAATGAAAAACTGTTTTTT

clone size: -
V gene: TRBV5-1
J gene: TRBJ2-7
D gene: TRBD1
CDR3 protein: CASSFTGDEQYF
CDR3 DNA: TGCGCCAGCAGCTTTACAGGGGACGAGCAGTACTTC

clone size: -
V gene: TRBV5-1
J gene: TRBJ2-3
D gene: TRBD1
CDR3 protein: CASSLVDRILDTQYF
CDR3 DNA: TGCGCCAGCAGCTTAGTGGACAGGATCCTAGATACGCAGTATTTT

clone size: -
V gene: TRBV19
J gene: TRBJ2-7
D gene: TRBD1
CDR3 protein: CASSKGQGNYEQYF
CDR3 DNA: TGTGCCAGTAGCAAGGGACAGGGCAACTACGAGCAGTACTTC

clone size: -
V gene: TRBV29-1
J gene: TRBJ2-1
D gene: TRBD2
CDR3 protein: CSVGTSRTYNEQFF
CDR3 DNA: TGCAGCGTTGGGACTAGCAGGACCTACAATGAGCAGTTCTTC

clone size: once
V gene: TRBV13
J gene: TRBJ2-7
D gene: TRBD1
CDR3 protein: CASSLSGGPYEQYF
CDR3 DNA: TGTGCCAGCAGCTTATCAGGGGGTCCCTACGAGCAGTACTTC

clone size: once
V gene: TRBV6-5
J gene: TRBJ2-7
D gene: TRBD1
CDR3 protein: CASSNAGQGTYEQYF
CDR3 DNA: TGTGCCAGCAGTAACGCCGGACAGGGGACCTACGAGCAGTACTTC